This T cell receptor beta chain was sequenced for a study of cytomegalovirus exposure and HLA in healthy donors. Study-wide findings and caveats: What TCR beta sequences reportedly achieved was accurate prediction of HLA-A and HLA-B alleles in most subjects.

Researchers ran the PCR with 60 Vbeta and 13 Jbeta primers. The table came from immunoSEQ multiplex PCR; TCRdb's copy has only in-frame clones and leaves some out. The sample includes about 120,000 clones, around 75% of them seen just once. With regard to this clone: The antigen remains unidentified.

V lost 1 base to trimming and J lost 1 base, with 10 bases between them. CDR1 and CDR2 (germline): LGHNA, YNFKEQ. This CDR3 has 16 residues. The sample comprised PBMCs. The receptor comes from a woman between 18 and 30 years old in good health and CMV-seronegative. The genes are TRBV4-2 and TRBJ2-2, with D unclear. The CDR3 is CASSQVRAMNTGELFF. In nucleotides, the CDR3 is TGTGCCAGCAGCCAAGTTAGAGCCATGAACACCGGGGAGCTGTTTTTT.